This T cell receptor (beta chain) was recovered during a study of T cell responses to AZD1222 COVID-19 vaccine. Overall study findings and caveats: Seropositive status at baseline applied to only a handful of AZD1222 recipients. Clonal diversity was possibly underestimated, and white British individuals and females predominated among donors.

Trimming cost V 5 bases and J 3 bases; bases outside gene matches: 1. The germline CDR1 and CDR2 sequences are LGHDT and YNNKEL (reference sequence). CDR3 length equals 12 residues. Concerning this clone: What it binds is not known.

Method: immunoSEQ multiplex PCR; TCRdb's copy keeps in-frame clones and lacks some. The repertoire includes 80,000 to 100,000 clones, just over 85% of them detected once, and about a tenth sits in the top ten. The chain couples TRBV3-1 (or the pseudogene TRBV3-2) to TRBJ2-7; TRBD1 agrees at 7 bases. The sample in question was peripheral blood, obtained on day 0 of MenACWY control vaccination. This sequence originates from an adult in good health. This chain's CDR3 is CASSGDSYEQYF. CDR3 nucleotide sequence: TGTGCCAGCAGCGGGGACAGCTACGAGCAGTACTTC.